The rows below give T cell receptor beta chains drawn from one sample of a study of regulatory T cells in long-lasting Graves disease. Using its own MiXCR run on the multiplex PCR reads, TCRdb lists one record per CDR3 protein. The data show a few hundred thousand distinct CDR3 sequences, about a sixth seen once. The same data also went into a second study, on T cells in Graves' hyperthyroidism and ophthalmopathy.

The specimen comprised peripheral blood mononuclear cells (PBMCs), sampled at new diagnosis, from a patient treated with antithyroid drugs. These receptors were taken from a woman aged 18-29 years with Graves disease. The CDR3 runs from the conserved cysteine through the conserved F or W. D genes are given only for firm matches. Expanded clones get a size class; other rows say once, few or many, or leave the size out.

CASSLSRVGFGEQYF | TGTGCCAGCAGCTTATCACGGGTTGGTTTTGGCGAGCAGTACTTC | . | TRBV7-9 | many | TRBJ2-7
CATQDPGGETQYF | TGTGCCACCCAAGACCCGGGGGGGGAGACCCAGTACTTC | TRBD2 | TRBV24-1 | many | TRBJ2-5
CASSVIDGRALLETQYF | TGTGCCAGCAGTGTTATTGACGGGAGGGCCCTTTTGGAGACCCAGTACTTC | TRBD2 | TRBV6-1 | . | TRBJ2-5
CASSQGDLEKLFF | TGTGCCAGCAGCCAGGGAGACTTAGAAAAACTGTTTTTT | . | TRBV4-2 | few | TRBJ1-4
CASSAATGEAFF | TGTGCCAGCAGCGCCGCGACAGGGGAGGCTTTCTTT | TRBD1 | TRBV11-3 | many | TRBJ1-1
CASSPTGTGSETQYF | TGTGCCAGTAGTCCTACCGGGACAGGGTCCGAGACCCAGTACTTC | TRBD1 | TRBV19 | many | TRBJ2-5
CASSPQWFGGTEAFF | TGTGCCAGCAGTCCCCAGTGGTTCGGCGGCACTGAAGCTTTCTTT | . | TRBV7-9 | . | TRBJ1-1
CAISENRQNTEAFF | TGTGCCATCAGTGAGAATCGGCAGAACACTGAAGCTTTCTTT | . | TRBV10-3 | . | TRBJ1-1
CASSFQTGAFYNEQFF | TGTGCCAGCAGCTTCCAGACGGGAGCCTTCTACAATGAGCAGTTCTTC | . | TRBV5-5 | many | TRBJ2-1
CASSEFGESYQPQHF | TGTGCCAGCAGTGAATTCGGGGAAAGCTATCAGCCCCAGCATTTT | . | TRBV6-1 | many | TRBJ1-5
CSAIGTGENEKLFF | TGCAGTGCTATCGGGACAGGGGAGAATGAAAAACTGTTTTTT | TRBD1 | TRBV20-1 | . | TRBJ1-4
CASKLQPKNNSPLHF | TGTGCCAGCAAACTGCAGCCGAAAAATAATTCACCCCTCCACTTT | . | TRBV2 | . | TRBJ1-6
CASSPGGQSGAETQYF | TGTGCCAGCAGCCCCGGAGGACAAAGTGGGGCGGAGACCCAGTACTTC | . | TRBV11-3 | many | TRBJ2-5
CASSLVDTIYF | TGTGCCAGCAGCTTAGTGGACACCATATATTTT | . | TRBV11-2 | few | TRBJ1-3
CASSHGGGGFQETQYF | TGTGCCAGCAGCCATGGGGGAGGGGGCTTCCAAGAGACCCAGTACTTC | . | TRBV5-6 | many | TRBJ2-5
CAGNRGLARNEQYF | TGTGCCGGGAACCGAGGACTAGCGAGGAACGAGCAGTACTTC | TRBD2 | TRBV30 | many | TRBJ2-7
CASSLGAPLEAFF | TGTGCCAGCAGCTTGGGGGCACCGCTTGAAGCTTTCTTT | . | TRBV5-8 | . | TRBJ1-1
CASRPTGGFNEKLFF | TGTGCCAGCAGACCTACAGGGGGCTTTAATGAAAAACTGTTTTTT | TRBD1 | TRBV12-3/TRBV12-4 | many | TRBJ1-4
CASSWDEQYF | TGTGCCAGCAGTTGGGACGAGCAGTACTTC | . | TRBV28 | many | TRBJ2-7
CASSPRGGGRVWDEQFF | TGTGCCAGCAGCCCCCGGGGAGGAGGGCGGGTCTGGGATGAGCAGTTCTTC | . | TRBV7-2 | once | TRBJ2-1
CSVVGRAIGTEAFF | TGCAGCGTTGTTGGCAGGGCGATAGGGACTGAAGCTTTCTTT | . | TRBV29-1 | . | TRBJ1-1
CASSTGLAVEQFF | TGCGCCAGCAGCACGGGACTAGCGGTTGAGCAGTTCTTC | TRBD2 | TRBV5-1 | many | TRBJ2-1
CASSFLLAGASTGELFF | TGTGCCAGCAGTTTTCTCCTAGCGGGAGCTAGCACCGGGGAGCTGTTTTTT | TRBD2 | TRBV28 | many | TRBJ2-2
CASSLLGRGPRTSGTKTQYF | TGTGCCAGCAGCTTATTGGGGAGGGGCCCGAGGACTAGCGGGACTAAGACCCAGTACTTC | TRBD2 | TRBV7-9 | . | TRBJ2-5
CAWRNRGSNQPQHF | TGTGCCTGGAGAAACAGGGGGAGCAATCAGCCCCAGCATTTT | TRBD1 | TRBV30 | many | TRBJ1-5
CASSLRGGNEKLFF | TGTGCCAGCAGTTTACGCGGTGGTAATGAAAAACTGTTTTTT | . | TRBV12-3/TRBV12-4 | . | TRBJ1-4
CSVEIPPTGTGLGETQYF | TGCAGCGTTGAAATCCCCCCGACCGGGACAGGGCTCGGGGAGACCCAGTACTTC | TRBD1 | TRBV29-1 | many | TRBJ2-5
CASSSRLAGVVGHEQYF | TGTGCCAGCAGCTCGAGACTAGCGGGAGTCGTAGGGCACGAGCAGTACTTC | TRBD2 | TRBV7-8 | many | TRBJ2-7
CASSEEVQPQHF | TGTGCCAGCAGTGAAGAGGTTCAGCCCCAGCATTTT | . | TRBV2 | few | TRBJ1-5
CASSGDDTGELFF | TGTGCCAGCAGTGGGGACGACACCGGGGAGCTGTTTTTT | . | TRBV6-1 | many | TRBJ2-2
CASSSGLANIQYF | TGTGCCAGCAGCTCGGGACTAGCGAACATTCAGTACTTC | TRBD2 | TRBV5-4 | . | TRBJ2-4
CASSDRDRRNTIYF | TGTGCCAGCAGCGACCGGGACAGACGAAACACCATATATTTT | TRBD1 | TRBV11-2 | . | TRBJ1-3
CASRRTPYSNQPQHF | TGTGCCAGCAGGAGGACACCCTATAGCAATCAGCCCCAGCATTTT | . | TRBV28 | few | TRBJ1-5
CASSPLASLGNEQFF | TGTGCCAGCTCACCACTAGCGAGTTTGGGCAATGAGCAGTTCTTC | . | TRBV18 | many | TRBJ2-1
CASSPRAGGPTDTQYF | TGCGCCAGCAGCCCGCGAGCGGGGGGGCCGACAGATACGCAGTATTTT | TRBD2 | TRBV4-1 | many | TRBJ2-3
CAWSEGTGDYGYTF | TGTGCCTGGAGCGAAGGGACAGGTGACTATGGCTACACCTTC | TRBD1 | TRBV30 | many | TRBJ1-2
CASSGTSGSWEQFF | TGTGCCAGCAGCGGGACTAGCGGGAGTTGGGAGCAGTTCTTC | TRBD2 | TRBV9 | many | TRBJ2-1
CASSLDRSTEAFF | TGTGCCAGCAGCTTAGATAGGAGCACTGAAGCTTTCTTT | . | TRBV11-2 | . | TRBJ1-1
CASSDFLAENSYNEQFF | TGTGCCAGCAGTGACTTTCTAGCGGAGAACTCCTACAATGAGCAGTTCTTC | TRBD2 | TRBV2 | many | TRBJ2-1
CASSLAFQAITEAFF | TGTGCCAGCAGCTTAGCGTTCCAGGCGATCACTGAAGCTTTCTTT | . | TRBV7-2 | few | TRBJ1-1
CAIRASLQGVGLGNEQFF | TGTGCCATCAGAGCCAGCCTACAGGGGGTAGGGCTTGGCAATGAGCAGTTCTTC | TRBD1 | TRBV10-3 | many | TRBJ2-1
CASSQNGQGTQYF | TGTGCCAGCAGCCAAAACGGACAGGGAACGCAGTATTTT | TRBD1 | TRBV3-1 | many | TRBJ2-3
CASSTEVGANVLTF | TGTGCCAGCAGCACAGAGGTAGGGGCCAACGTCCTGACTTTC | . | TRBV4-2 | . | TRBJ2-6
CASSFTRSTDTQYF | TGCGCCAGCAGCTTCACACGAAGCACAGATACGCAGTATTTT | . | TRBV5-1 | many | TRBJ2-3
CATSDGGTAAEAFF | TGTGCCACCAGTGACGGGGGAACGGCGGCTGAAGCTTTCTTT | . | TRBV24-1 | many | TRBJ1-1
CASSSQGATDTQYF | TGTGCCAGCAGTTCCCAGGGGGCTACGGATACGCAGTATTTT | TRBD1 | TRBV7-3 | many | TRBJ2-3
CSAPRGGVTYEQYF | TGCAGTGCTCCTCGGGGGGGGGTCACCTACGAGCAGTACTTC | TRBD2 | TRBV20-1 | . | TRBJ2-7
CATSRGGAGTDTQYF | TGTGCCACCAGCAGAGGAGGGGCGGGGACAGATACGCAGTATTTT | . | TRBV15 | . | TRBJ2-3
CASTKQGNTGELFF | TGTGCCAGCACTAAACAGGGGAACACCGGGGAGCTGTTTTTT | . | TRBV2 | many | TRBJ2-2
CSAGGLAGSGQFF | TGCAGTGCTGGGGGACTAGCGGGATCAGGGCAGTTCTTC | TRBD2 | TRBV20-1 | many | TRBJ2-1
CAGRTSGTGGLKPQHF | TGTGCCGGGAGGACTAGCGGCACCGGGGGACTGAAGCCCCAGCATTTT | . | TRBV28 | . | TRBJ1-5
CASSETAYTEAFF | TGTGCCAGCAGTGAAACGGCTTACACTGAAGCTTTCTTT | . | TRBV2 | many | TRBJ1-1
CASRPGQGASNQPQHF | TGTGCCAGCAGGCCGGGACAGGGGGCCAGCAATCAGCCCCAGCATTTT | TRBD1 | TRBV6-1 | . | TRBJ1-5
CASSIGQVSNQPQHF | TGTGCCAGCAGCATTGGACAGGTGTCCAATCAGCCCCAGCATTTT | TRBD1 | TRBV11-2 | many | TRBJ1-5
CASSPGTGNRNQPQHF | TGTGCCAGCTCCCCCGGGACAGGGAATCGTAATCAGCCCCAGCATTTT | TRBD1 | TRBV18 | many | TRBJ1-5
CASSLSLVFTEAFF | TGCGCCAGCAGCTTGAGTTTGGTTTTCACTGAAGCTTTCTTT | . | TRBV5-1 | few | TRBJ1-1
CASSQRDSRDTGELFF | TGTGCCAGCAGTCAACGGGACAGCCGGGACACCGGGGAGCTGTTTTTT | TRBD1 | TRBV28 | many | TRBJ2-2
CASSLRAEAMNTEAFF | TGTGCCAGCAGTTTGAGGGCAGAAGCAATGAACACTGAAGCTTTCTTT | . | TRBV12-3/TRBV12-4 | many | TRBJ1-1